The 15 T cell receptor beta chains below come from one sample, sequenced in a study of T cells expressing NK-cell markers. TCRdb reprocessed the 5' RACE reads, keeping one entry per CDR3 protein, no DNA. This specimen shows a few hundred thousand distinct CDR3 sequences; the ten leading clones hold 5.2%. Sequencing used blood T cells: a sorted CD56 or NKG2C T cell subset, CD4+ or CD8+ T cells, or bulk PBMC T cells (not recorded which). The receptors stem from a man aged 18-70 years in good health.

The chain is built from TRBV4-1 and TRBJ2-7; as DNA is missing, the TRBD1 call by TCRdb cannot be tested. The length of the CDR3 is 16 residues. Germline loops: CDR1 MGHRA, CDR2 YSYEKL. CDR3 protein: CASSQHPRDRAYEQYF.

The rearrangement uses TRBV20-1 and TRBJ1-2. The CDR3 length is 14 residues. Germline loops: CDR1 DFQATT, CDR2 SNEGSKA (reference sequence). This CDR3 reads CSASERRRHYGYTF.

This sequence joins TRBV12-3 or TRBV12-4 and TRBJ1-5. The CDR3 contains 16 residues. The CDR3: CASSNQGTYSNQPQHF.

The chain uses TRBV2 and TRBJ2-3; TCRdb's D gene call, TRBD1, goes unchecked for lack of DNA. The CDR3 contains 14 residues. Germline V CDR1 and CDR2: SNHLY, FYNNEI. CDR3: CASRRGTPSDTQYF.

This chain joins TRBV6-5 and TRBJ1-1; TCRdb proposes TRBD1, but this gene call is untestable without DNA. CDR3 length equals 16 residues. Germline V CDR1 and CDR2: MNHEY, SVGAGI. The CDR3 spells CASIPPGRGAWAEAFF.

The chain couples TRBV4-1 to TRBJ2-5; no DNA is available, so the TRBD2 call from TCRdb remains unchecked. CDR3 length equals 13 residues. From germline, CDR1 is MGHRA and CDR2 YSYEKL. The CDR3 loop reads CASSQGLRGTQYF.

The chain links TRBV3-1 to TRBJ2-5; the TRBD1 assignment by TCRdb is unverifiable without DNA. CDR1 and CDR2 (germline): LGHDT, YNNKEL (reference sequence). This CDR3 is 13 amino acids long. The CDR3 reads CASSLQGWKTQYF.

The chain recombines TRBV6-5 with TRBJ2-3; TCRdb designates TRBD1, a call that cannot be tested without DNA. Germline V CDR1 and CDR2: MNHEY, SVGAGI. The CDR3 length is 16 residues. The CDR3 loop is CASSRTRDRYTDTQYF.

The genes are TRBV20-1 and TRBJ2-5; the D call of TRBD1 rests on TCRdb alone, since no DNA is present to check it. The CDR3 has 16 residues. Germline values: CDR1 DFQATT, CDR2 SNEGSKA (reference sequence). CDR3 sequence reads: CSAQSPSGGYRETQYF.

This chain uses TRBV19 with TRBJ1-4. CDR3 size: 14 residues. CDR1 LNHDA and CDR2 SQIVND come from the germline V gene (reference sequence). This CDR3 is CASRLTETNEKLFF.

This sequence joins TRBV20-1 and TRBJ1-1. Germline V gives CDR1 DFQATT, CDR2 SNEGSKA (reference sequence). This CDR3 contains 14 residues. CDR3 sequence reads: CSAVASSINTEAFF.

The gene calls are TRBV9 and TRBJ2-5; TCRdb indicates TRBD2, and absent DNA this call remains unverified. This CDR3 contains 15 residues. Looked up from germline, CDR1 is SGDLS and CDR2 is YYNGEE. CDR3 protein: CASSGPYAGRETQYF. Filled out from reference TRBV9 and TRBJ2-5, the complete variable domain reads DSGVTQTPKHLITATGQRVTLRCSPRSGDLSVYWYQQSLDQGLQFLIQYYNGEERAKGNILERFSAQQFPDLHSELNLSSLELGDSALYFCASSGPYAGRETQYFGPGTRLLVL.

This sequence joins TRBV5-1 and TRBJ1-1; with no DNA, the TCRdb D assignment of TRBD1 cannot be verified. The CDR3 length is 15 residues. Germline V CDR1 and CDR2: SGHRS, YFSETQ. The CDR3 region is CASSPQTGWNTEAFF.

This sequence joins TRBV27 and TRBJ2-7; checking the TCRdb D call of TRBD2 is not possible without DNA. There are 14 residues in the CDR3. Per the germline V gene, CDR1 is MNHEY and CDR2 is SMNVEV (reference sequence). CDR3 region: CASSLRTDGNEQYF.

The gene calls are TRBV15 and TRBJ2-2; the TCRdb call, TRBD1, lacks DNA for checking. The CDR3 spans 17 residues. Germline V gene lookup returns CDR1 LNHNV and CDR2 YYDKDF (reference sequence). Here the CDR3 reads CATSRDQIRGQGGELFF. Complete variable domain (other parts from reference TRBV15 and TRBJ2-2): DAMVIQNPRYQVTQFGKPVTLSCSQTLNHNVMYWYQQKSSQAPKLLFHYYDKDFNNEADTPDNFQSRRPNTSFCFLDIRSPGLGDTAMYLCATSRDQIRGQGGELFFGEGSRLTVL.